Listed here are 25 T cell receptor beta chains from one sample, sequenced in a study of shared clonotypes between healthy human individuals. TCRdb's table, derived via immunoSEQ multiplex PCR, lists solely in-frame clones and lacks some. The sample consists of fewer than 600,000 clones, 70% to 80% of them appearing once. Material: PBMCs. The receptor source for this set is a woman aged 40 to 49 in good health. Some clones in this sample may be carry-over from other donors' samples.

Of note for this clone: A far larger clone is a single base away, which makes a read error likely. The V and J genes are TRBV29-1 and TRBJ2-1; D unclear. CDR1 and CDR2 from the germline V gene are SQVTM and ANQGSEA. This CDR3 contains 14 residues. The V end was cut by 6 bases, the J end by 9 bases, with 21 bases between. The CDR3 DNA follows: TGCAGCGTACCCTCGAGGCAATCCGCTAGTGAGCAGTTCTTC. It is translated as CSVPSRQSASEQFF.

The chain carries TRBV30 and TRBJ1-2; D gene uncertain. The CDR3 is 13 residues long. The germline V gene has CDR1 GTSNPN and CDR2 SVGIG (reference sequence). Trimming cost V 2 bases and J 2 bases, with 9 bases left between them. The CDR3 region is CAWSHVRNYGYTF. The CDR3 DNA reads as TGTGCCTGGAGTCACGTGCGGAACTATGGCTACACCTTC.

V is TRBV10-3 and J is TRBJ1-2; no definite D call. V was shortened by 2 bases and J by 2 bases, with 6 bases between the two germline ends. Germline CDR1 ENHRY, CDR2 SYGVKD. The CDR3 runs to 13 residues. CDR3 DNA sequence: TGTGCCATCAGTGAGAAAGGGAACTATGGCTACACCTTC. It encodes CAISEKGNYGYTF.

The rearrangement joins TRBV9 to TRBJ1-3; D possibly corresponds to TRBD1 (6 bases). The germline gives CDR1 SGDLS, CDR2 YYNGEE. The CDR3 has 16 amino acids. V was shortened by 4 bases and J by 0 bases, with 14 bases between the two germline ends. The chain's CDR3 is CASSPRGGSSGNTIYF. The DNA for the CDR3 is TGTGCCAGCAGCCCCAGAGGGGGGTCCTCTGGAAACACCATATATTTT.

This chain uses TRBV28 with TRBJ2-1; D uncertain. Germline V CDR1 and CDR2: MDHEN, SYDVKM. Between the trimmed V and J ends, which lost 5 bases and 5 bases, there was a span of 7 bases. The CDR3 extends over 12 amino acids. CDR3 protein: CASSPPNNEQFF. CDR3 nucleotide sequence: TGTGCCAGCAGTCCCCCCAACAATGAGCAGTTCTTC.

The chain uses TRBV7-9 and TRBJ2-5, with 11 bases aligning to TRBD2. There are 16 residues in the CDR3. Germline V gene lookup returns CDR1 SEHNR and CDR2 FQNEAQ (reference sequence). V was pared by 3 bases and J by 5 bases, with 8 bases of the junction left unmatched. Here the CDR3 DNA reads TGTGCCAGCAGCTTCTCGGGACTAGCGGCCGGGGAGACCCAGTACTTC. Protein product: CASSFSGLAAGETQYF.

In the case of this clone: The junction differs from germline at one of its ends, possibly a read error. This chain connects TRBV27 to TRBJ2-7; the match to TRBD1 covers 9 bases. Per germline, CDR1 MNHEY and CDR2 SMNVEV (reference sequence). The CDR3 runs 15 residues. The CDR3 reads CASSISGTGIHEQYF. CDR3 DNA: TGTGCCAGCAGTATATCCGGGACAGGGATCCACGAGCAGTACTTC.

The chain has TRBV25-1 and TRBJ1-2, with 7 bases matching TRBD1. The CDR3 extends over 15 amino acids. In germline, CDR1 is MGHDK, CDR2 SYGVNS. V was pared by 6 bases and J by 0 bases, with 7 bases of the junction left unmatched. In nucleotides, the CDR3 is TGTGCCAGCAGGGGAGGGGGCGAAGCTAACTATGGCTACACCTTC. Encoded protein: CASRGGGEANYGYTF.

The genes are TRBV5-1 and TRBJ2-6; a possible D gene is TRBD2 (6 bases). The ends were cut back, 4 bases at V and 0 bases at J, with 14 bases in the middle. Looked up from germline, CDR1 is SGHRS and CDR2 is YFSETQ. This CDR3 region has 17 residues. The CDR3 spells CASSPTAGNSGANVLTF. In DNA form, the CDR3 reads TGCGCCAGCAGCCCTACGGCGGGGAACTCTGGGGCCAACGTCCTGACTTTC.

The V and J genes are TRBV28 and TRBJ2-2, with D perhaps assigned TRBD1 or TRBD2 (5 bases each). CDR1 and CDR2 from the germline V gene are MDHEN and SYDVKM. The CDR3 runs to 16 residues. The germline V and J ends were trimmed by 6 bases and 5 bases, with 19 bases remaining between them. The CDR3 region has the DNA TGTGCCAGCAGGTCCTCCGGGACCTCTTTTACCGGGGAGCTGTTTTTT. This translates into CASRSSGTSFTGELFF.

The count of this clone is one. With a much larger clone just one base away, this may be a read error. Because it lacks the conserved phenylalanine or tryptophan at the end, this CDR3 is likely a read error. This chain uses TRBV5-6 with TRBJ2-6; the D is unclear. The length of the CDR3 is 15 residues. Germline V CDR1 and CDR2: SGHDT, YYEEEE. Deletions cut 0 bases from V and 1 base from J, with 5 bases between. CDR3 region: CASSLGRSGANVLTS. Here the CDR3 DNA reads TGTGCCAGCAGCTTGGGCAGATCTGGGGCCAACGTCCTGACTTCC.

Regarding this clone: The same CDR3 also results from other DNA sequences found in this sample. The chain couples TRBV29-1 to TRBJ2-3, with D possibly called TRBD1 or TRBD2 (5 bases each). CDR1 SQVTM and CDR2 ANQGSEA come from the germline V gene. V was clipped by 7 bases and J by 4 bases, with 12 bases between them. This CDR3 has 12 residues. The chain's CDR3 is CSATPGPDTQYF. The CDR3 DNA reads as TGCAGCGCGACCCCGGGGCCAGATACGCAGTATTTT.

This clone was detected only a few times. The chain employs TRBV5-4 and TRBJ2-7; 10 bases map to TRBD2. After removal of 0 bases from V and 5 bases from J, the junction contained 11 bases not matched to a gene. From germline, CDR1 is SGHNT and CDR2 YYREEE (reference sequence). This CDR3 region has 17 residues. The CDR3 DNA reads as TGTGCCAGCAGCTTGGCCTTGGAAGCGGGAGGGCCCAACGAGCAGTACTTC. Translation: CASSLALEAGGPNEQYF.

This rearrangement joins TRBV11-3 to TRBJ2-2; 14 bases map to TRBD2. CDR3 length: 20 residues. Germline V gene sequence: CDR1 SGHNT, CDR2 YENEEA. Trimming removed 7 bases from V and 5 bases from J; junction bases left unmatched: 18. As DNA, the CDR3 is TGTGCCAGCACCCCCTCCCGCTCGGGACTAGCGGGAGAATTAACCGGGGAGCTGTTTTTT. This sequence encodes CASTPSRSGLAGELTGELFF.

DNA for the CDR3: TGTGCCAGCAGCGAAGGACAGGGGACCCAGTACTTC. Protein sequence: CASSEGQGTQYF. This sequence joins TRBV7-3 and TRBJ2-5; 8 positions agree with TRBD1. V dropped 5 bases and J dropped 7; count of bases not matched to a gene: 3. The germline V gene encodes CDR1 SGHTA and CDR2 FQGTGA. The CDR3 loop spans 12 amino acids.

In DNA form, the CDR3 reads TGTGCCAGCAGCCCCCAGGGAGGAAAACTGTTTTTT. The encoded protein is CASSPQGGKLFF. The J gene is TRBJ1-4, the V gene TRBV7-6; D is perhaps TRBD1 (5 bases). Germline V gene sequence: CDR1 SGHVS, CDR2 FNYEAQ. The V end lost 5 bases, the J end lost 10 bases, and 11 bases lay between the germline ends. This CDR3 contains 12 residues.

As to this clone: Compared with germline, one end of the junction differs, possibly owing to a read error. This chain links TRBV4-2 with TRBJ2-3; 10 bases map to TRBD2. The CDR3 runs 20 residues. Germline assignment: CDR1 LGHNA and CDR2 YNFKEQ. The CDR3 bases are TGTGCCAGCAGCAAAGACGTAGCGGGAGGTTGGGAACGTAGCACAGATACGCAGTATTTT. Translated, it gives CASSKDVAGGWERSTDTQYF.

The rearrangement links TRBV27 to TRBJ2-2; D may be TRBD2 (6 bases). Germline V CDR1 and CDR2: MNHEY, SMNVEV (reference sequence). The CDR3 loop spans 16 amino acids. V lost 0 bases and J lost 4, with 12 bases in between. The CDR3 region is CASSLSVGRGTGELFF. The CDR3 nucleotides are TGTGCCAGCAGTTTATCGGTCGGGAGAGGCACCGGGGAGCTGTTTTTT.

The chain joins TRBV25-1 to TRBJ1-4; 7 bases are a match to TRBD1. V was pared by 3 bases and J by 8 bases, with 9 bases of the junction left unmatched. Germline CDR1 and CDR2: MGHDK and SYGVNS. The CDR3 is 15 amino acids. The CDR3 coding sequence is TGTGCCAGCAGTGATTCAGGGGGAGAGCGGGAAAAACTGTTTTTT. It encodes CASSDSGGEREKLFF.

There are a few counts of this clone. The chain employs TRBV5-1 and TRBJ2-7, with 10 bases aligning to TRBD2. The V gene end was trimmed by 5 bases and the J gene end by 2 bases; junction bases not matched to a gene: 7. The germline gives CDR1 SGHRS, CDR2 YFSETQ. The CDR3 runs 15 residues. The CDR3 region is CASRGLAGEAYEQYF. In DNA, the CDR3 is TGCGCCAGCAGGGGCCTAGCGGGAGAAGCCTACGAGCAGTACTTC. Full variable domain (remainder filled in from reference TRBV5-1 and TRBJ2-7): KAGVTQTPRYLIKTRGQQVTLSCSPISGHRSVSWYQQTPGQGLQFLFEYFSETQRNKGNFPGRFSGRQFSNSRSEMNVSTLELGDSALYLCASRGLAGEAYEQYFGPGTRLTVT.

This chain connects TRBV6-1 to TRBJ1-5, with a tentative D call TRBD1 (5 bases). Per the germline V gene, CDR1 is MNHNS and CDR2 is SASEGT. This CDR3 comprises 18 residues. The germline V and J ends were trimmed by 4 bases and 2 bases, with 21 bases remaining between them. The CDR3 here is CASSAQRAQGAGNQPQHF. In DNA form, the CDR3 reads TGTGCCAGCAGTGCCCAACGGGCTCAGGGCGCAGGCAATCAGCCCCAGCATTTT.

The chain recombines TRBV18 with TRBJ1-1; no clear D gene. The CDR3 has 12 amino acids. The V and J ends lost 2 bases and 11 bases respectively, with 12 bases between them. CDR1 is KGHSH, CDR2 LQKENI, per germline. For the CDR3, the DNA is TGTGCCAGCTCACCAGTAGCTCCTAGGGCTTTCTTT. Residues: CASSPVAPRAFF.

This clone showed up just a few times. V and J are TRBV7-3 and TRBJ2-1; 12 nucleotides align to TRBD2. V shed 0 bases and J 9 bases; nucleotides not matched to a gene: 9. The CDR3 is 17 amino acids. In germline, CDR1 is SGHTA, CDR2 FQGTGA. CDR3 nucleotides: TGTGCCAGCAGCTTAACGGGGGGACTAGCGGGTTCCGGTGAGCAGTTCTTC. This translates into CASSLTGGLAGSGEQFF.

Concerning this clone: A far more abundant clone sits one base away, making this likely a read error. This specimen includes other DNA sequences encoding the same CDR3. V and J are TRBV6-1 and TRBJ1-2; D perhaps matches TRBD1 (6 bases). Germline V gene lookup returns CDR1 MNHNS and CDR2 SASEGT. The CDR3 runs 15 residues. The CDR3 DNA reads TGTGCCAGCAGTGCGACAGGAATAACTAACTACGGCTACACCTTC. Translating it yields CASSATGITNYGYTF.

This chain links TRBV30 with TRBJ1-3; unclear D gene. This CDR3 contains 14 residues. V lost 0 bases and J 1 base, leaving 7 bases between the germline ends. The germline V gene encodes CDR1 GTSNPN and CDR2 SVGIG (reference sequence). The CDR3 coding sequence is TGTGCCTGGAGTGTGTCAGAGTCTGGAAACACCATATATTTT. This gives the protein CAWSVSESGNTIYF. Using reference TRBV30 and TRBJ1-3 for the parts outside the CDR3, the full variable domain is SQTIHQWPATLVQPVGSPLSLECTVEGTSNPNLYWYRQAAGRGLQLLFYSVGIGQISSEVPQNLSASRPQDRQFILSSKKLLLSDSGFYLCAWSVSESGNTIYFGEGSWLTVV.